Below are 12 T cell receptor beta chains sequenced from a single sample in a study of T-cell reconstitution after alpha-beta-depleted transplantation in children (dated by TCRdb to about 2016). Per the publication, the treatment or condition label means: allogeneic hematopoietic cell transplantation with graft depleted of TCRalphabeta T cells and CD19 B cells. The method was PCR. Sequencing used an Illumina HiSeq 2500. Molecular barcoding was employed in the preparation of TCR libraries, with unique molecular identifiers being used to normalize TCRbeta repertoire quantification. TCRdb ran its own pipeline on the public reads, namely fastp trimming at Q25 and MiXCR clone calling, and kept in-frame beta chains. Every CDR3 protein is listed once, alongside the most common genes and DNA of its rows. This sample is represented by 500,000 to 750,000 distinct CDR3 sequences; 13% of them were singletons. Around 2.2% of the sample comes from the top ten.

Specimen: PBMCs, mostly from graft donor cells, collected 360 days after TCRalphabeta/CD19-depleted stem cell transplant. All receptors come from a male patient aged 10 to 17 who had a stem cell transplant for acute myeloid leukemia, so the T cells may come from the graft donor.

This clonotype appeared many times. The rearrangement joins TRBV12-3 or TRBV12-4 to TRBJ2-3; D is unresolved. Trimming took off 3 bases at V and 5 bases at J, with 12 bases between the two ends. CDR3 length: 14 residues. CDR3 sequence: CASSFAVLGDTQYF. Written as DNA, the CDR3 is TGTGCCAGCAGTTTCGCTGTCTTGGGAGATACGCAGTATTTT.

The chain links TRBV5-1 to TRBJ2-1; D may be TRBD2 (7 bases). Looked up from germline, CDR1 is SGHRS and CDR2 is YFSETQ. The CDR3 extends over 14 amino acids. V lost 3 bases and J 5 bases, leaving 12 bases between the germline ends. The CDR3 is CASSSRGGDNEQFF. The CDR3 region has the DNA TGCGCCAGCAGCTCTCGAGGGGGGGACAATGAGCAGTTCTTC.

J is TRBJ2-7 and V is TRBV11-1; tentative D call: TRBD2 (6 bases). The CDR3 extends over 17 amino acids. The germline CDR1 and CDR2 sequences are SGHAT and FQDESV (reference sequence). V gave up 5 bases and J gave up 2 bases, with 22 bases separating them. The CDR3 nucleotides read TGTGCCAGCAGCCAGGTACCCCTCGCGGGGAACCCCTACGAGCAGTACTTC. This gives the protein CASSQVPLAGNPYEQYF. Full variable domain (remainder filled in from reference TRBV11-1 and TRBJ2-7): EAEVAQSPRYKITEKSQAVAFWCDPISGHATLYWYRQILGQGPELLVQFQDESVVDDSQLPKDRFSAERLKGVDSTLKIQPAELGDSAMYLCASSQVPLAGNPYEQYFGPGTRLTVT.

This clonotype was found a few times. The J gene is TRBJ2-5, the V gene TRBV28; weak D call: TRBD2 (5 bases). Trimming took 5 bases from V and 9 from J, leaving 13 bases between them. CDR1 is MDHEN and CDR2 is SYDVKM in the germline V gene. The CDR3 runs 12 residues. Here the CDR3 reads CASSAGFGAQYF. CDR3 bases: TGTGCCAGCAGTGCGGGCTTCGGGGCCCAGTACTTC. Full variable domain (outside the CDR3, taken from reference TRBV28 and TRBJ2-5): DVKVTQSSRYLVKRTGEKVFLECVQDMDHENMFWYRQDPGLGLRLIYFSYDVKMKEKGDIPEGYSVSREKKERFSLILESASTNQTSMYLCASSAGFGAQYFGPGTRLLVL.

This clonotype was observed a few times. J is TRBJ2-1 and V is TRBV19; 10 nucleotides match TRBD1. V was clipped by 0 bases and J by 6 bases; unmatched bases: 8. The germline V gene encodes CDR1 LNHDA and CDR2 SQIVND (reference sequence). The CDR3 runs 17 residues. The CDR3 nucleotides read TGTGCCAGTAGTATAGACCTTGGGACAGGGGTCGTCAATGAGCAGTTCTTC. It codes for CASSIDLGTGVVNEQFF.

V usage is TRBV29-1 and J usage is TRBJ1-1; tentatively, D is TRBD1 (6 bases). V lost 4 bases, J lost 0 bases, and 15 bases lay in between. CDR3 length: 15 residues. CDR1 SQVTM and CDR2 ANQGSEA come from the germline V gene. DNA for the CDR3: TGCAGCGTTGTAGGGCAGGGGACAATGAACACTGAAGCTTTCTTT. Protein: CSVVGQGTMNTEAFF.

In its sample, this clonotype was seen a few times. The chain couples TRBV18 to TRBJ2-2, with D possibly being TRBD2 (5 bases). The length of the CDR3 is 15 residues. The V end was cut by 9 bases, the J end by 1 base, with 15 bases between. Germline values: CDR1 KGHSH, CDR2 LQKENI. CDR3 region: CASRPGSVNTGELFF. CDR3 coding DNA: TGTGCCAGTAGACCGGGATCCGTGAACACCGGGGAGCTGTTTTTT.

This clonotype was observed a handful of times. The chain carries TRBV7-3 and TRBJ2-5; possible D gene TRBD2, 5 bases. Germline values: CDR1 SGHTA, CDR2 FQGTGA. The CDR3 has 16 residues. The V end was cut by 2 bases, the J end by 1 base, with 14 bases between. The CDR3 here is CASSLRATTSQETQYF. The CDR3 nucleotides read TGTGCCAGCAGCTTACGCGCGACTACTAGCCAAGAGACCCAGTACTTC.

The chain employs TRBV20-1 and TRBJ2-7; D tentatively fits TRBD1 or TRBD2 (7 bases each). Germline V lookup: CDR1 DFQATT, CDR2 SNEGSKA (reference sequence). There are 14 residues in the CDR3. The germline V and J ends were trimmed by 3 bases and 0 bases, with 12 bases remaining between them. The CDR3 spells CSARGGTDSYEQYF. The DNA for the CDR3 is TGCAGTGCTAGGGGGGGGACAGACTCCTACGAGCAGTACTTC.

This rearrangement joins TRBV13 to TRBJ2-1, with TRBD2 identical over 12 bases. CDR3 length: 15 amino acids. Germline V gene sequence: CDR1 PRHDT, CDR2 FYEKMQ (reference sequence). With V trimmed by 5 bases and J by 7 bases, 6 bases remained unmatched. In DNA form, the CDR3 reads TGTGCCAGCAGCATACGACTAGCGGGAGAGAATGAGCAGTTCTTC. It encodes CASSIRLAGENEQFF.

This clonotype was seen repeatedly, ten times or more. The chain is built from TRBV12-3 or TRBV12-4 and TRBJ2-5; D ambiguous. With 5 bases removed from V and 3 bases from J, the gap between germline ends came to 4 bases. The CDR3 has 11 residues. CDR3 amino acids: CASSGKETQYF. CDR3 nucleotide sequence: TGTGCCAGCAGTGGGAAAGAGACCCAGTACTTC.

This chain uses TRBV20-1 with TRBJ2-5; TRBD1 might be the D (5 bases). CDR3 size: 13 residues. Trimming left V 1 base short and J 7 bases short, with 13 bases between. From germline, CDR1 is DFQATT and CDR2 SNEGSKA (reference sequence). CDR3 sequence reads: CSARAGSKVTQYF. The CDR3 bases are TGCAGTGCTAGAGCAGGGTCGAAGGTGACCCAGTACTTC.